This TCR beta chain originates from a study of blood T cell repertoires in COVID-19. V was trimmed by 3 bases and J by 6 bases, leaving 11 bases between them. The CDR3 has 14 residues. Germline values: CDR1 KGHDR, CDR2 SFDVKD. Profiled with immunoSEQ multiplex PCR; TCRdb holds only in-frame clones, not every one. The sample consists of approximately 270,000 clones, about 89% of them appearing once. Sequenced: peripheral blood. V and J are TRBV24-1 and TRBJ2-1, with D possibly being TRBD1 (5 bases). The receptor was isolated from a man aged 35 to 55 with active or convalescent COVID-19. The CDR3 region is CATSDRRVTNEQFF. CDR3 sequence (DNA): TGTGCCACCAGTGATCGCAGGGTGACCAATGAGCAGTTCTTC.